The 13 T cell receptor beta chains reported below all come from one sample, sequenced in a study of blood T cell repertoires in COVID-19 (dated by TCRdb to the early 2020s). The receptor library was made with the immunoSEQ multiplex PCR assay. Sourced from immuneACCESS, this table was stored by TCRdb with only in-frame sequences that have V and J called. A share of the clones is absent; for the studies checked, an unresolved V gene accounts for under half, and the remainder has no known explanation. The sample table contains roughly 100,000 clones; only one count was recorded for roughly 81% of them. Clones ranked in the top ten supply around 10% of the sample. The specimen was peripheral blood. The origin of the receptors is a man aged 35-49 years with active or convalescent COVID-19.

CDR3 coding DNA: TGTGCCATCAGTACGCGGACAGGGATGGCAGGGACTCGCTCCTACGAGCAGTACTTC. Translated, it gives CAISTRTGMAGTRSYEQYF. The chain carries TRBV10-3 and TRBJ2-7; TRBD1 agrees at 8 bases. This CDR3 has 19 residues. The V segment lost 5 bases and the J segment 0 bases; nucleotides outside the gene matches: 18. Looked up from germline, CDR1 is ENHRY and CDR2 is SYGVKD.

V is TRBV28 and J is TRBJ2-7; tentatively, D is TRBD2 (6 bases). CDR1 is MDHEN and CDR2 is SYDVKM in the germline V gene. Deletions cut 6 bases from V and 3 bases from J, with 18 bases between. The CDR3 covers 15 residues. The DNA for the CDR3 is TGTGCCAGCAGCCTCCCTGTGGCGGGGAACTACGAGCAGTACTTC. It yields the protein CASSLPVAGNYEQYF.

The chain joins TRBV5-8 to TRBJ2-3, with D hard to call. This CDR3 has 15 residues. With 0 bases removed from V and 3 bases from J, the gap between germline ends came to 11 bases. Germline V CDR1 and CDR2: SGHTS, YDEGEE. The CDR3 protein is CASSLVGDTTDTQYF. The CDR3 nucleotides are TGTGCCAGCAGCTTGGTCGGAGATACTACAGATACGCAGTATTTT.

The rearrangement uses TRBV7-2 and TRBJ2-1; 8 nucleotides agree with TRBD2. V lost 1 base, J lost 6 bases, and 8 bases stayed unmatched. The CDR3 loop spans 16 amino acids. The germline V gene encodes CDR1 SGHTA and CDR2 FQGNSA. The CDR3 DNA reads as TGTGCCAGCAGCTTAGTGGGTAGCGGGGTAGCCAATGAGCAGTTCTTC. Residues: CASSLVGSGVANEQFF.

The chain carries TRBV5-1 and TRBJ2-6; tentatively, D is TRBD1 (5 bases). CDR1 is SGHRS and CDR2 is YFSETQ in the germline V gene. V was cut by 5 bases and J by 1 base, with 13 bases left in between. This CDR3 region has 16 residues. CDR3 protein: CASRGRQGSGANVLTF. The CDR3 DNA follows: TGCGCCAGCAGGGGTCGTCAGGGTTCTGGGGCCAACGTCCTGACTTTC.

The V call is TRBV7-9, the J call TRBJ2-7; D not certain. CDR3 length equals 12 residues. Germline V gene lookup returns CDR1 SEHNR and CDR2 FQNEAQ (reference sequence). Trimming removed 5 bases at V and 7 bases at J, with 12 bases between. The CDR3 loop reads CASSPQIVEQYF. The CDR3 nucleotides read TGTGCCAGCAGCCCCCAAATAGTTGAGCAGTACTTC.

The chain uses TRBV7-3 and TRBJ2-7; 8 nucleotides line up with TRBD1. The CDR3 contains 16 residues. The V gene's germline CDR1 is SGHTA and CDR2 FQGTGA. The ends lost 3 bases at V and 1 base at J; junction bases unmatched: 8. The CDR3 region has the DNA TGTGCCAGCAGCTTGTGGACAGGGAGACTTTCCTACGAGCAGTACTTC. Translated, it gives CASSLWTGRLSYEQYF.

The genes are TRBV7-7 and TRBJ2-5; D gene unclear. The CDR3 has 14 amino acids. Per the germline V gene, CDR1 is SSHAT and CDR2 is FNYEAQ (reference sequence). The V end lost 1 base, the J end lost 5 bases, and 11 bases lay between the germline ends. The CDR3 region is CASSLGAERETQYF. The CDR3 bases are TGTGCCAGCAGCTTAGGTGCGGAGAGGGAGACCCAGTACTTC.

The chain carries TRBV19 and TRBJ2-7, with 10 bases fitting TRBD2. This CDR3 spans 16 amino acids. The germline V gene encodes CDR1 LNHDA and CDR2 SQIVND (reference sequence). With 5 bases clipped from V and 0 bases from J, the junction kept 7 bases outside the gene matches. CDR3 in amino acids: CASSPLSGGSSYEQYF. The CDR3 bases are TGTGCCAGTAGTCCCCTTAGCGGGGGGAGCTCCTACGAGCAGTACTTC.

The chain recombines TRBV5-5 with TRBJ1-3; D is undetermined. Germline assignment: CDR1 SGHKS and CDR2 YYEKEE (reference sequence). Trimming shortened V by 3 bases and J by 0 bases, and 22 bases separated the two germline ends. The CDR3 contains 19 residues. The CDR3 loop is CASSWAAIKSGISGNTIYF. CDR3 sequence (DNA): TGTGCCAGCAGCTGGGCGGCCATAAAATCGGGAATCTCTGGAAACACCATATATTTT.

The J gene is TRBJ2-1, the V gene TRBV5-1; 12 bases match TRBD2. The V segment lost 0 bases and the J segment 7 bases; nucleotides outside the gene matches: 5. The CDR3 sequence is 16 residues long. CDR1 and CDR2 from the germline V gene are SGHRS and YFSETQ. CDR3 loop: CASSLEASGGANEQFF. The CDR3 nucleotides are TGCGCCAGCAGCTTGGAGGCTAGCGGGGGGGCAAATGAGCAGTTCTTC.

This clone was detected once. The V gene is TRBV9, the J gene TRBJ1-1; 9 nucleotides agree with TRBD1. CDR3 length: 15 amino acids. Unmatched junction bases numbered 6, after V lost 3 bases and J lost 3 bases. CDR1 is SGDLS and CDR2 is YYNGEE in the germline V gene. The CDR3 sequence: CASSDTGGPDTEAFF. CDR3 sequence (DNA): TGTGCCAGCAGCGACACAGGGGGCCCTGACACTGAAGCTTTCTTT.

This clone was seen once. V usage is TRBV19 and J usage is TRBJ1-2; D is perhaps TRBD1 (6 bases). CDR1 and CDR2 (germline): LNHDA, SQIVND (reference sequence). This CDR3 region has 14 residues. Deletions cut 4 bases from V and 0 bases from J, with 9 bases between. CDR3 nucleotides: TGTGCCAGTAGTAGGGGGGGCACTAACTATGGCTACACCTTC. It encodes CASSRGGTNYGYTF.